This T cell receptor (beta chain) was captured in a study of beta chain features in type 1 diabetes. General study results and limits: Moderate yet significant TCRB CDR3 shortening was seen in Type 1 diabetes patients in all four CD4+ subsets.

Via the markers CD45RO/CCR7/CD25/CD127/CD95/CD27, stem cell-like memory, regulatory, central memory and naive CD4+ cells were sorted. From germline, CDR1 is SGHRS and CDR2 YFSETQ. This CDR3 region has 15 residues. Trimming left V 0 bases short and J 7 bases short, with 16 bases between. Expressed TCRB transcripts were sequenced, since all the RNA that had been isolated was reverse transcribed. This table comes from immunoSEQ multiplex PCR, and its TCRdb copy is limited to in-frame clones, with some not included. The top ten clones hold less than 1.5% of a sample with about 150,000 clones, roughly an eighth of them seen once. In the case of this clone: Its specificity is not known.

The origin of this receptor is a man aged 18 to 35 with type 1 diabetes. The chain employs TRBV5-1 and TRBJ2-5; no definite D call. Specimen: central memory CD4+ T cells from blood. CDR3 nucleotide sequence: TGCGCCAGCAGCTTGGGAGTGCCCCTTACCGGGACCCAGTACTTC. Translating it yields CASSLGVPLTGTQYF.